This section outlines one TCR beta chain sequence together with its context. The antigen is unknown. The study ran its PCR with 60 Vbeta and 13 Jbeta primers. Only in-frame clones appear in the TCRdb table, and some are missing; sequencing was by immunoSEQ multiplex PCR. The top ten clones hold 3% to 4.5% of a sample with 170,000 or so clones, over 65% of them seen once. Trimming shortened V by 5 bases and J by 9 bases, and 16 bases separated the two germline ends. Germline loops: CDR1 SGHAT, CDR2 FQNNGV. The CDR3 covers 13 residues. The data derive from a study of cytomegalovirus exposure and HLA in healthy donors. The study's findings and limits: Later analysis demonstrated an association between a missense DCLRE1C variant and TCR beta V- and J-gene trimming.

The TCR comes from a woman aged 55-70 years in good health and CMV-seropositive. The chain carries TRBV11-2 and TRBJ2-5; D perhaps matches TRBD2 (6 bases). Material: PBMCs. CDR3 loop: CASSPARERPQYF. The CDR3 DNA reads TGTGCCAGCAGCCCCGCCCGGGAGAGACCCCAGTACTTC.